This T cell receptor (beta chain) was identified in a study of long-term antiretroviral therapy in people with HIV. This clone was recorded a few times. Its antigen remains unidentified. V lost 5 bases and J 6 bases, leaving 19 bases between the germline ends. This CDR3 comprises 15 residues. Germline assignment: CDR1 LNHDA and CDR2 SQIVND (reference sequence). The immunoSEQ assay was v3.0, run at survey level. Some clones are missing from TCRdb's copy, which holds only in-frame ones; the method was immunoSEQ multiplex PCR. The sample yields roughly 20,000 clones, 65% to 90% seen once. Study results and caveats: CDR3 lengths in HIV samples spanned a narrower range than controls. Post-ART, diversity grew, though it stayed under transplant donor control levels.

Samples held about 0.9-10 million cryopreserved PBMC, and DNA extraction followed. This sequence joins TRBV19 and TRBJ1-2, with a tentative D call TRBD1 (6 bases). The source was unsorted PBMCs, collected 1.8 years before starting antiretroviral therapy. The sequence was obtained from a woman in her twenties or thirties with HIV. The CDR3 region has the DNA TGTGCCAGTAGTCTCAGGACAGAGAGTCGGGATGGCTACACCTTC. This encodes CASSLRTESRDGYTF. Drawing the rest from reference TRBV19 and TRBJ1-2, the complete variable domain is DGGITQSPKYLFRKEGQNVTLSCEQNLNHDAMYWYRQDPGQGLRLIYYSQIVNDFQKGDIAEGYSVSREKKESFPLTVTSAQKNPTAFYLCASSLRTESRDGYTFGSGTRLTVV.